This T cell receptor beta chain was retrieved from a study of T cell repertoires in cytomegalovirus infection. V lost 0 bases and J lost 2; bases outside the gene matches: 5. The CDR3 extends over 18 amino acids. Germline assignment: CDR1 MGHRA and CDR2 YSYEKL. TCRdb reprocessed the reads via MiXCR and lists one record per CDR3 protein. The data show some 480,000 distinct CDR3 sequences, around a third seen once. Concerning this clonotype itself: Its antigen is currently unknown.

This chain links TRBV4-1 with TRBJ2-3, with TRBD2 matching 13 bases. This clonotype was sampled from a human donor in good health (CMV status not recorded). Some clones in this sample may be carry-over from other donors' samples. Specimen: cultured PBMCs, collected from culture after CMV antigen stimulation. CDR3 nucleotides: TGCGCCAGCAGCCAAGAACGACTAGCGGGAGGAACCACAGATACGCAGTATTTT. Translated, it gives CASSQERLAGGTTDTQYF.